This T cell receptor (beta chain) is drawn from a study of blood T cell repertoires in COVID-19. This CDR3 has 21 amino acids. This study enrolled people aged about 18 to 100 from about two dozen US geographic areas. Per the original methods: The assay estimated nucleated cells by amplifying reference gene primers. Some clones are missing from TCRdb's copy, which holds only in-frame ones; the method was immunoSEQ multiplex PCR. D and trimming come from the DNA, and the V and J calls and clone size come from that table. The table lists 130,000 to 150,000 clones, roughly 80% of them singletons, with 4.5% to 6% in the top ten.

The sequencing input was PBMCs or T cells enriched from blood (not recorded which). The chain couples TRBV21-1 to TRBJ2-1; the DNA was not compared with TRBD2, the D call given in the table. TRBV21-1 is labeled a pseudogene. This clonotype was obtained from a man between 35 and 55 years old with acute COVID-19. CDR3: CASSKARSQDNRAGGNNEQFF. For the CDR3, the DNA is TGTGCCAGCAGCAAAGCCAGGAGCCAGGATAATCGCGCGGGAGGGAACAATGAGCAGTTCTTC.